The sequence of this TCR beta chain was determined in a study of blood T cell repertoires in COVID-19. Study information: Some COVID-19 samples were acute and others convalescent; all came from the United States, Italy and Spain. T cells, B-cell-depleted T cells, or PBMCs supplied cDNA or gDNA.

Sequenced by immunoSEQ multiplex PCR; TCRdb stores in-frame clones only, minus some. Found here are around 87,000 clones, 60% to 85% of them singletons; the top ten hold approximately 9.2%. Sequenced sample: peripheral blood. The sequence came from a woman older than 75 with acute or convalescent COVID-19.

CDR3 coding DNA: TGTGCCAGCAGTCGGGACTTCGAGAACACTGAAGCTTTCTTT. This gives the protein CASSRDFENTEAFF. The rearrangement joins TRBV6-5 to TRBJ1-1, with D maybe TRBD1 (5 bases). This CDR3 is 14 amino acids long. V lost 5 bases and J lost 1, with 11 bases in between. The V gene's germline CDR1 is MNHEY and CDR2 SVGAGI.